These 18 T cell receptor beta chains were all obtained from the same sample, sequenced in a study of T cell responses to AZD1222 COVID-19 vaccine. The data were produced by immunoSEQ multiplex PCR, yet TCRdb's version contains in-frame clones alone and is incomplete. The top ten clones hold approximately 1.6% of a sample with 150,000 to 180,000 clones, around nine tenths of them seen once. Sequences were derived from peripheral blood, sampled 28 days after the second AZD1222 dose. These receptors originate from an adult who received the AZD1222 COVID-19 vaccine.

The chain recombines TRBV27 with TRBJ2-2; 7 bases line up with TRBD2. CDR1 and CDR2 from the germline V gene are MNHEY and SMNVEV (reference sequence). V was clipped by 2 bases and J by 5 bases; unmatched bases: 8. CDR3 length: 16 amino acids. The CDR3 DNA reads as TGTGCCAGCAGTTTAACCAGCGGGATTCGTACCGGGGAGCTGTTTTTT. Translated: CASSLTSGIRTGELFF.

The chain recombines TRBV19 with TRBJ1-3, with 7 nucleotides matching TRBD1. CDR1 LNHDA and CDR2 SQIVND come from the germline V gene (reference sequence). V gave up 3 bases and J gave up 1 base; unmatched junction bases: 6. The CDR3 totals 16 residues. Here the CDR3 reads CASSMEGAPSGNTIYF. The CDR3, as DNA: TGTGCCAGTAGTATGGAGGGGGCTCCGTCTGGAAACACCATATATTTT. Together with reference TRBV19 and TRBJ1-3, the CDR3 gives the full variable domain: DGGITQSPKYLFRKEGQNVTLSCEQNLNHDAMYWYRQDPGQGLRLIYYSQIVNDFQKGDIAEGYSVSREKKESFPLTVTSAQKNPTAFYLCASSMEGAPSGNTIYFGEGSWLTVV.

The genes are TRBV19 and TRBJ1-5; TRBD1 matches at 7 bases. CDR3 size: 16 residues. The V segment lost 3 bases and the J segment 3 bases; nucleotides outside the gene matches: 8. Germline loops: CDR1 LNHDA, CDR2 SQIVND (reference sequence). The CDR3 coding sequence is TGTGCCAGTAGTATGGGTAGACAGGGTTCCAATCAGCCCCAGCATTTT. Amino acids: CASSMGRQGSNQPQHF.

The chain uses TRBV7-8 and TRBJ1-6; D is uncertain. The CDR3 contains 17 residues. V was trimmed by 1 base and J by 1 base, leaving 11 bases between them. Looked up from germline, CDR1 is SGHVS and CDR2 is FQNEAQ. The CDR3 coding sequence is TGTGCCAGCAGCTTAGACCCCCGGCTGTCCTATAATTCACCCCTCCACTTT. The encoded protein is CASSLDPRLSYNSPLHF.

This clone has a handful of counts. V gene TRBV7-6 combines with J gene TRBJ2-7; D remains unclear. Germline V CDR1 and CDR2: SGHVS, FNYEAQ. The CDR3 has 14 amino acids. Between the trimmed V and J ends, which lost 5 bases and 3 bases, there was a span of 14 bases. The CDR3 bases are TGTGCCAGCAGCCTCGGACGAGCGAGCTACGAGCAGTACTTC. It encodes CASSLGRASYEQYF.

The chain is built from TRBV18 and TRBJ2-1; D uncertain. The V end lost 0 bases, the J end lost 4 bases, and 7 bases lay between the germline ends. CDR1 is KGHSH, CDR2 LQKENI, per germline. This CDR3 region has 14 residues. CDR3 coding DNA: TGTGCCAGCTCACCACCTGGGATTTACAATGAGCAGTTCTTC. Translating it yields CASSPPGIYNEQFF.

The rearrangement joins TRBV12-3 or TRBV12-4 to TRBJ1-2; D is uncertain. CDR3 size: 13 residues. Trimming cost V 3 bases and J 5 bases, with 10 bases left between them. CDR3 protein: CASSLAEIYGYTF. CDR3 sequence (DNA): TGTGCCAGCAGTTTGGCAGAGATTTATGGCTACACCTTC.

This rearrangement joins TRBV15 to TRBJ1-2, with 7 bases that match TRBD1. CDR3 size: 14 residues. CDR1 and CDR2 (germline): LNHNV, YYDKDF (reference sequence). Trimming cost V 6 bases and J 3 bases; bases outside gene matches: 7. CDR3 DNA sequence: TGTGCCACCAGAGGCCAGGGGGATGACTATGGCTACACCTTC. Encoded protein: CATRGQGDDYGYTF. Combining the CDR3 with reference TRBV15 and TRBJ1-2 gives the whole variable domain DAMVIQNPRYQVTQFGKPVTLSCSQTLNHNVMYWYQQKSSQAPKLLFHYYDKDFNNEADTPDNFQSRRPNTSFCFLDIRSPGLGDTAMYLCATRGQGDDYGYTFGSGTRLTVV.

The CDR3 nucleotides read TGTGCCAGCAGCTTGGATGGGGGCGGGGAGCTGTTTTTT. Translation gives CASSLDGGGELFF. This chain connects TRBV5-5 to TRBJ2-2; the D call may be TRBD1 or TRBD2 (5 bases each). This CDR3 has 13 residues. The V gene's germline CDR1 is SGHKS and CDR2 YYEKEE (reference sequence). Between the trimmed V and J ends, which lost 0 bases and 7 bases, there was a span of 7 bases.

Relative to its sample, this clone is medium-sized. V is TRBV19 and J is TRBJ1-1; D is undetermined. The V and J ends lost 7 bases and 4 bases respectively, with 10 bases between them. The V gene's germline CDR1 is LNHDA and CDR2 SQIVND (reference sequence). CDR3 length: 12 residues. CDR3 amino acids: CASTLGSTEAFF. DNA of the CDR3: TGTGCCAGTACCCTGGGGAGCACTGAAGCTTTCTTT.

The gene calls are TRBV7-2 and TRBJ1-2, with a weak D call TRBD1 (5 bases). Germline CDR1 reads SGHTA; CDR2 reads FQGNSA. This CDR3 has 15 amino acids. V was trimmed by 4 bases and J by 2 bases, leaving 14 bases between them. The CDR3 nucleotides read TGTGCCAGCAGCTCTACCGCGGGGACGAACTATGGCTACACCTTC. Amino acids: CASSSTAGTNYGYTF.

The chain uses TRBV19 and TRBJ1-1, with 9 bases identical to TRBD1. This CDR3 is built from 18 residues. The V and J ends lost 6 bases and 0 bases, in that order; junction bases with no gene match: 14. Germline lookup yields CDR1 LNHDA and CDR2 SQIVND (reference sequence). DNA of the CDR3: TGTGCCAGTAGCCCGTCGGGACAGGGCGTTTGGATGAACACTGAAGCTTTCTTT. Amino acids: CASSPSGQGVWMNTEAFF.

This chain uses TRBV24-1 with TRBJ2-1; a weak D match, TRBD1 (6 bases). The germline V gene encodes CDR1 KGHDR and CDR2 SFDVKD. The V end lost 0 bases, the J end lost 6 bases, and 11 bases lay between the germline ends. CDR3 length: 15 amino acids. CDR3 DNA sequence: TGTGCCACCAGTGATTTGAGGGGGAAGGCCAATGAGCAGTTCTTC. Protein product: CATSDLRGKANEQFF.

Only one count was recorded for this clone. The rearrangement joins TRBV24-1 to TRBJ2-3; 7 bases fit TRBD1. After removal of 3 bases from V and 8 bases from J, the junction contained 13 bases not matched to a gene. From germline, CDR1 is KGHDR and CDR2 SFDVKD. The CDR3 contains 16 residues. For the CDR3, the DNA is TGTGCCACCAGTGATACGACAGGGTTGGGTCGTGGTACGCAGTATTTT. Residues: CATSDTTGLGRGTQYF.

The V and J genes are TRBV18 and TRBJ1-1; the D gene is possibly TRBD1 (5 bases). The CDR3 runs 16 residues. Germline values: CDR1 KGHSH, CDR2 LQKENI. Trimming took off 0 bases at V and 5 bases at J, with 16 bases between the two ends. The CDR3 spells CASSPPGGERGTEAFF. DNA for the CDR3: TGTGCCAGCTCACCACCCGGTGGGGAAAGGGGAACTGAAGCTTTCTTT.

The chain joins TRBV5-1 to TRBJ2-3; no clear D. The CDR3 sequence is 13 residues long. Germline CDR1 and CDR2: SGHRS and YFSETQ. V was shortened by 2 bases and J by 0 bases, with 4 bases between the two germline ends. CDR3 DNA: TGCGCCAGCAGCTTCGGGAGCACAGATACGCAGTATTTT. This sequence encodes CASSFGSTDTQYF.

The chain is built from TRBV7-2 and TRBJ2-3, with 9 bases lining up with TRBD1. The CDR3 length is 16 residues. V was clipped by 0 bases and J by 1 base; unmatched bases: 2. Germline CDR1 SGHTA, CDR2 FQGNSA. The CDR3 region has the DNA TGTGCCAGCAGCTTAGCCGGGACAGGGCGCACAGATACGCAGTATTTT. It specifies CASSLAGTGRTDTQYF.

This clone was seen a single time. This chain uses TRBV5-4 with TRBJ1-1; D might be TRBD1 (5 bases). The CDR3 spans 16 residues. Germline V gene lookup returns CDR1 SGHNT and CDR2 YYREEE (reference sequence). The ends were cut back, 3 bases at V and 4 bases at J, with 19 bases in the middle. The CDR3 DNA is TGTGCCAGCAGCTCCGGGACGCCCGGAGCGGGCACTGAAGCTTTCTTT. It translates to CASSSGTPGAGTEAFF.